This TCR beta chain appears in the sequencing data of a study of Ad26.COV2.S vaccination and SARS-CoV-2 variants. Study results and limitations: With respect to non-spike TCR breadth, vaccine and placebo recipients were similar. CD8+ and CD4+ T cells specific for spike reportedly responded with substantial breadth after vaccination.

Noted treatment: around 19 received Ad26.COV2.S at low or high dose, single or two shots; 5 received placebo; per-sample allocation not given. On day 63 after the first injection, vaccine and placebo recipients gave samples. The study used a vaccine consisting of an Ad26 vector that expressed Wuhan-strain SARS-CoV-2 spike. Notes on this clone: The antigen remains unidentified.

The table came from immunoSEQ multiplex PCR; TCRdb's copy has only in-frame clones and leaves some out. The table records 300,000 to 400,000 clones, roughly 88% of them present only once. The germline V and J ends were trimmed by 0 bases and 10 bases, with 15 bases remaining between them. CDR3 length equals 14 residues. The germline V gene has CDR1 LGHDT and CDR2 YNNKEL (reference sequence). The rearrangement links TRBV3-1 (or the pseudogene TRBV3-2) to TRBJ1-1, with D perhaps matching TRBD1 (5 bases). The clonotype was recovered from a person aged 18 to 65 who received the Ad26.COV2.S COVID-19 vaccine or a placebo. The input for sequencing was peripheral blood, taken in a trial of Ad26.COV2.S vaccine versus placebo. CDR3 DNA: TGTGCCAGCAGCCAAGATGCGGTAGGGGTGTCAGCTTTCTTT. Its protein product is CASSQDAVGVSAFF.